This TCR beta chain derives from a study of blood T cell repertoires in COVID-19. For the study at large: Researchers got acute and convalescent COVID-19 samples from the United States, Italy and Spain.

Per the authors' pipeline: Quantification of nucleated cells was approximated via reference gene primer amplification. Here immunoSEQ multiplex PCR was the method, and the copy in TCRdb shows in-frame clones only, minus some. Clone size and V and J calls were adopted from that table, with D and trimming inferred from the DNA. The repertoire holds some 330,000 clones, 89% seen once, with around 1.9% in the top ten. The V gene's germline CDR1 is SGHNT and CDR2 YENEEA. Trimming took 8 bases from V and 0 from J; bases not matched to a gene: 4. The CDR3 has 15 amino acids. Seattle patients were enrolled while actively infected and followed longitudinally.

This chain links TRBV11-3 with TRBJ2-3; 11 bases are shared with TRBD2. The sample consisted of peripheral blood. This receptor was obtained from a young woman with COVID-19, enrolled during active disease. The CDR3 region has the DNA TGTGCCAGCGCTAGCGGGGGGCTTAGCACAGATACGCAGTATTTT. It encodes CASASGGLSTDTQYF.